These 7 T cell receptor beta chains were all obtained from the same sample, sequenced in a study of blood T cell repertoires in COVID-19. Data came from immunoSEQ multiplex PCR; TCRdb stores just in-frame clones and leaves some out. The table lists over 130,000 clones, around 84% of them singletons, with under 2.5% in the top ten. The sample consisted of peripheral blood. These receptors were obtained from a man between 65 and 79 years old with acute or convalescent COVID-19.

The chain couples TRBV6-5 to TRBJ2-7; D not resolved. Germline V gives CDR1 MNHEY, CDR2 SVGAGI. This CDR3 comprises 13 residues. V was shortened by 6 bases and J by 6 bases, with 15 bases between the two germline ends. DNA of the CDR3: TGTGCCAGCAGCGTTGACTTTTCGGGCGAGCAGTACTTC. Protein product: CASSVDFSGEQYF.

V usage is TRBV5-1 and J usage is TRBJ1-2; TRBD1 aligns across 7 bases. Germline V gives CDR1 SGHRS, CDR2 YFSETQ. CDR3 size: 13 residues. J gave up 4 bases and V 4 bases, and 4 bases lay outside the gene matches. CDR3 region: CASSPRDSYGYTF. CDR3 DNA sequence: TGCGCCAGCAGCCCCCGGGACAGCTATGGCTACACCTTC.

The table lists this clone with a count of one. The CDR3 loop reads CASSSGSRVEETQYF. The CDR3 region has the DNA TGTGCCAGCAGCTCAGGGTCCAGGGTGGAGGAGACCCAGTACTTC. The rearrangement uses TRBV11-3 and TRBJ2-5, with TRBD1 as a possible D gene (5 bases). The CDR3 is 15 residues long. Germline V gives CDR1 SGHNT, CDR2 YENEEA. The ends were cut back, 4 bases at V and 5 bases at J, with 17 bases in the middle. The variable domain in full, with the rest retrieved from reference TRBV11-3 and TRBJ2-5, is EAGVVQSPRYKIIEKKQPVAFWCNPISGHNTLYWYLQNLGQGPELLIRYENEEAVDDSQLPKDRFSAERLKGVDSTLKIQPAELGDSAVYLCASSSGSRVEETQYFGPGTRLLVL.

This clone was detected once. The V gene is TRBV5-5, the J gene TRBJ2-6, with 7 positions matching TRBD1. CDR3 length: 20 residues. After removal of 5 bases from V and 0 bases from J, the junction contained 17 bases not matched to a gene. CDR1 and CDR2 (germline): SGHKS, YYEKEE (reference sequence). The CDR3 DNA sequence: TGTGCCAGCAGACGGGGTGCTACGGACAGGCCCAACTCTGGGGCCAACGTCCTGACTTTC. It codes for CASRRGATDRPNSGANVLTF.

The chain employs TRBV5-1 and TRBJ2-6, with TRBD1 matching 7 bases. CDR3 length: 20 amino acids. V lost 1 base, J lost 0 bases, and 13 bases stayed unmatched. The germline CDR1 and CDR2 sequences are SGHRS and YFSETQ. This chain's CDR3 is CASSLPGWDRADSGANVLTF. CDR3 nucleotide sequence: TGCGCCAGCAGCTTGCCGGGCTGGGACAGAGCTGACTCTGGGGCCAACGTCCTGACTTTC. Variable domain in full (rest from reference TRBV5-1 and TRBJ2-6): KAGVTQTPRYLIKTRGQQVTLSCSPISGHRSVSWYQQTPGQGLQFLFEYFSETQRNKGNFPGRFSGRQFSNSRSEMNVSTLELGDSALYLCASSLPGWDRADSGANVLTFGAGSRLTVL.

The chain combines TRBV18 with TRBJ1-5; 7 bases match TRBD1. CDR1 and CDR2 from the germline V gene are KGHSH and LQKENI. There are 16 residues in the CDR3. V was pared by 2 bases and J by 0 bases, with 4 bases of the junction left unmatched. As DNA, the CDR3 is TGTGCCAGCTCACCAGGGCAGGGGGGTAGCAATCAGCCCCAGCATTTT. It translates to CASSPGQGGSNQPQHF.

This chain links TRBV27 with TRBJ2-5; possible D gene TRBD1, 6 bases. Trimming pared 3 bases from V and 2 bases from J, leaving 13 bases between. Germline V gene sequence: CDR1 MNHEY, CDR2 SMNVEV (reference sequence). The length of the CDR3 is 15 residues. The CDR3 DNA follows: TGTGCCAGCAGTTTCATGGGGGCTAATCAAGAGACCCAGTACTTC. Its translation is CASSFMGANQETQYF.